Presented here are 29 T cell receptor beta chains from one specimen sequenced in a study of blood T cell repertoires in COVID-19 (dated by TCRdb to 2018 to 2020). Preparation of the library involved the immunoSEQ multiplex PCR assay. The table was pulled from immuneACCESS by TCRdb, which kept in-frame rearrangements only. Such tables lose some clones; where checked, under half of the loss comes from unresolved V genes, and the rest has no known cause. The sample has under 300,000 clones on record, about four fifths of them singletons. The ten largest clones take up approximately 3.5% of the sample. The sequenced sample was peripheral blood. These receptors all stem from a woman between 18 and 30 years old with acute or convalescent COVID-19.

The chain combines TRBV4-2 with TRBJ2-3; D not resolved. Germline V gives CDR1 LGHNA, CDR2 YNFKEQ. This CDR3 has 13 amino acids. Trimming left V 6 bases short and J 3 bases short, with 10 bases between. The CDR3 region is CASRSLVTDTQYF. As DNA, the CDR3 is TGTGCCAGCAGGAGTTTAGTAACAGATACGCAGTATTTT.

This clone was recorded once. The CDR3 region is CASSNSSPVRSKNIQYF. The CDR3 nucleotides read TGTGCCAGTAGTAACTCGTCGCCGGTGAGGTCAAAAAACATTCAGTACTTC. The chain recombines TRBV19 with TRBJ2-4; D is undetermined. V was shortened by 4 bases and J by 4 bases, with 20 bases between the two germline ends. Germline CDR1 reads LNHDA; CDR2 reads SQIVND (reference sequence). This CDR3 has 17 residues.

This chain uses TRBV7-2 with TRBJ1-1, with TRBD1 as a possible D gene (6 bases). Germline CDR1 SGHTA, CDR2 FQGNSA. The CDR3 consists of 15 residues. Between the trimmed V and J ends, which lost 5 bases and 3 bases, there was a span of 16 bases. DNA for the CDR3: TGTGCCAGCAGCCTCCAGGGGAGGGGGGACACTGAAGCTTTCTTT. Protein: CASSLQGRGDTEAFF.

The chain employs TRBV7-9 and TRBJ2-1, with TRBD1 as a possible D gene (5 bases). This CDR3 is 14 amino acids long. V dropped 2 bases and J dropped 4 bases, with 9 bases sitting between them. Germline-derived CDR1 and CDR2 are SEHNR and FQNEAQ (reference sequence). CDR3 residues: CASSLRDRYNEQFF. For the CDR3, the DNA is TGTGCCAGCAGCTTACGCGACAGATACAATGAGCAGTTCTTC.

As DNA, the CDR3 is TGTGCCAGCAGCACAGGGGCGGGTGAGCAGTTCTTC. This codes for CASSTGAGEQFF. The gene calls are TRBV9 and TRBJ2-1; TRBD1 matches at 7 bases. The V gene's germline CDR1 is SGDLS and CDR2 YYNGEE. This CDR3 spans 12 amino acids. Losses at the gene ends were 4 bases for V and 9 bases for J; bases not matched to a gene: 4.

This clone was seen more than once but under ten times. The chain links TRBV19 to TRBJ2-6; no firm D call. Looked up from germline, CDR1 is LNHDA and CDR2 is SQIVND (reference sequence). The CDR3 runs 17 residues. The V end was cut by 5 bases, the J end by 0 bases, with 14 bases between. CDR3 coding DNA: TGTGCCAGTAGTTCCCTCAATGCGGTCTCTGGGGCCAACGTCCTGACTTTC. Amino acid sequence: CASSSLNAVSGANVLTF. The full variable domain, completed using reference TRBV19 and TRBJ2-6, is DGGITQSPKYLFRKEGQNVTLSCEQNLNHDAMYWYRQDPGQGLRLIYYSQIVNDFQKGDIAEGYSVSREKKESFPLTVTSAQKNPTAFYLCASSSLNAVSGANVLTFGAGSRLTVL.

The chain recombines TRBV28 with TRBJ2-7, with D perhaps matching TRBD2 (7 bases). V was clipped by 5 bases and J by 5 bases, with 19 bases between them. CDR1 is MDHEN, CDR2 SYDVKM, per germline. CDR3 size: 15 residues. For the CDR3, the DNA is TGTGCCAGCAGTCTCAATGAGGGGGGGCCCGACGAGCAGTACTTC. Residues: CASSLNEGGPDEQYF.

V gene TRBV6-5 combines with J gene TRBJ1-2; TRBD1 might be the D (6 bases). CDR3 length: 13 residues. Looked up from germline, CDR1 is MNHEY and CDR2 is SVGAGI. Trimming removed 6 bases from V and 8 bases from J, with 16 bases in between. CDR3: CASRSQGMGGYTF. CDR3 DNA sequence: TGTGCCAGCAGATCCCAGGGGATGGGCGGCTACACCTTC.

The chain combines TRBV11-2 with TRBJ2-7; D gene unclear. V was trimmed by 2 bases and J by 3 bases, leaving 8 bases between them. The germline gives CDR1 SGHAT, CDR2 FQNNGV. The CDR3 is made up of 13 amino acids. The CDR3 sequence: CASSLLTDYEQYF. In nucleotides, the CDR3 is TGTGCCAGCAGCTTACTCACAGACTACGAGCAGTACTTC.

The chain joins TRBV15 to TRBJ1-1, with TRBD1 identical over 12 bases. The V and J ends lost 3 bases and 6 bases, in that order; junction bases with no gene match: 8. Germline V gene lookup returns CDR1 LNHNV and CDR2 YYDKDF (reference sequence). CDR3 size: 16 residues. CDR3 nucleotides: TGTGCCACCAGCAGTGGAGCGGGACAGGGGGCCTCTGAAGCTTTCTTT. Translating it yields CATSSGAGQGASEAFF.

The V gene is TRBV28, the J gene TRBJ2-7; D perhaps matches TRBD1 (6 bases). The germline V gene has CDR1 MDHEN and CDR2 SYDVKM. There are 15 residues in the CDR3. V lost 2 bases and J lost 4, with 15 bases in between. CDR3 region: CASSLRDTGGYEQYF. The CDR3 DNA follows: TGTGCCAGCAGTTTAAGGGACACGGGCGGGTACGAGCAGTACTTC.

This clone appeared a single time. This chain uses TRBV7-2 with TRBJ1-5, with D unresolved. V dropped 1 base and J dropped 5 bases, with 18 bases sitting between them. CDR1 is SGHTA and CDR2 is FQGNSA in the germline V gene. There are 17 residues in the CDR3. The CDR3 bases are TGTGCCAGCAGCTTAGGCGGAGCTTCTGCCCCATATCAGCCCCAGCATTTT. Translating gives CASSLGGASAPYQPQHF.

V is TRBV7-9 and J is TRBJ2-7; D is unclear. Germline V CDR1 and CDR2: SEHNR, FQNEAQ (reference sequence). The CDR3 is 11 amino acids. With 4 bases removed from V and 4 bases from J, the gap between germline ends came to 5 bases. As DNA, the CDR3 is TGTGCCAGCAGCTCCAGGTACGAGCAGTACTTC. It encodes CASSSRYEQYF.

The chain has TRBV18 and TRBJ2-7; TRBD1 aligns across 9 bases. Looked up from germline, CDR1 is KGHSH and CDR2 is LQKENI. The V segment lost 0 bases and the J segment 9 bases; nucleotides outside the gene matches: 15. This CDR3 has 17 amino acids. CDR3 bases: TGTGCCAGCTCACCACCGCTCGGGACAGGGTCCGGGGGCGGGCAGTACTTC. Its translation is CASSPPLGTGSGGGQYF. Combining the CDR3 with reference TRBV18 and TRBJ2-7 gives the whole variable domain NAGVMQNPRHLVRRRGQEARLRCSPMKGHSHVYWYRQLPEEGLKFMVYLQKENIIDESGMPKERFSAEFPKEGPSILRIQQVVRGDSAAYFCASSPPLGTGSGGGQYFGPGTRLTVT.

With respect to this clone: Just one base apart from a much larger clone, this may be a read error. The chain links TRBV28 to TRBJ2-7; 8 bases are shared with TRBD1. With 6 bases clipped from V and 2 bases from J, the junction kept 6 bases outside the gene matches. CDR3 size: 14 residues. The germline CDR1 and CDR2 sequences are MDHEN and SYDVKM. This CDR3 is CASSPDRDTYEQYF. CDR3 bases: TGTGCCAGCAGCCCGGACAGGGATACCTACGAGCAGTACTTC.

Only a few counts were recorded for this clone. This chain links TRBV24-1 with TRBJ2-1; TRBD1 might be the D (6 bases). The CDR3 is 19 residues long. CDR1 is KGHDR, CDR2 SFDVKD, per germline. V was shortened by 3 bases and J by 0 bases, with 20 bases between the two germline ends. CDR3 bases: TGTGCCACCAGTGATCTACAGGGTCCCGTCCTTAGCTCCTACAATGAGCAGTTCTTC. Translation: CATSDLQGPVLSSYNEQFF.

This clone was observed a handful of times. The CDR3, as DNA: TGTGCCACCGGAGGGGTTTATGGCTACACCTTC. Encoded protein: CATGGVYGYTF. The J gene is TRBJ1-2, the V gene TRBV2; D possibly corresponds to TRBD1 (5 bases). The CDR3 totals 11 residues. The V and J ends lost 10 bases and 5 bases respectively, with 11 bases between them. Germline loops: CDR1 SNHLY, CDR2 FYNNEI.

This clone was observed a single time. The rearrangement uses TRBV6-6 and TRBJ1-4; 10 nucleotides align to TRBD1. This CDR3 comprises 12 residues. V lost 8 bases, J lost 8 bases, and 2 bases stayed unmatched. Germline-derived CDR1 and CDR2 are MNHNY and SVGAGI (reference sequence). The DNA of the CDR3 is TGTGCCAGCGACAGGGGGCGGGAAAAACTGTTTTTT. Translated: CASDRGREKLFF.

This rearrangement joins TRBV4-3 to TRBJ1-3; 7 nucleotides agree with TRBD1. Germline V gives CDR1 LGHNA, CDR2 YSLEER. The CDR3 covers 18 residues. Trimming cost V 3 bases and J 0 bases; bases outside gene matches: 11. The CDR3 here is CASSQAITGVSSGNTIYF. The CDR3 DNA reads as TGCGCCAGCAGCCAGGCGATTACAGGGGTTAGCTCTGGAAACACCATATATTTT.

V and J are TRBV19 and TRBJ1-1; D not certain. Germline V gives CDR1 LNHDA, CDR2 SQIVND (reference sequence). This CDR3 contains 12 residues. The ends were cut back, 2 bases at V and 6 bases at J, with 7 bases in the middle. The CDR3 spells CASSISGAEAFF. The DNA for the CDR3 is TGTGCCAGTAGTATATCAGGCGCTGAAGCTTTCTTT. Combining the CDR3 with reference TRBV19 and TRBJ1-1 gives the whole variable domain DGGITQSPKYLFRKEGQNVTLSCEQNLNHDAMYWYRQDPGQGLRLIYYSQIVNDFQKGDIAEGYSVSREKKESFPLTVTSAQKNPTAFYLCASSISGAEAFFGQGTRLTVV.

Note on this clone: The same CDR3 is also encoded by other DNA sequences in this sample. CDR3 DNA sequence: TGTGCCATCAGTGCATCTAGCGGGAGGGCGGGGGAGCAGTACTTC. It specifies CAISASSGRAGEQYF. The chain carries TRBV10-3 and TRBJ2-7, with 12 positions matching TRBD2. Germline trimming cut 4 bases from V and 7 bases from J; bases unmatched to any gene: 8. From germline, CDR1 is ENHRY and CDR2 SYGVKD. The CDR3 spans 15 residues.

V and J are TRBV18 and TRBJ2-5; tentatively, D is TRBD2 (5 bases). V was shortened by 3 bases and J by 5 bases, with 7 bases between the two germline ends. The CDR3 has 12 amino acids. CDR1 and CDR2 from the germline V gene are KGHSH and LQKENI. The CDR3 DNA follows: TGTGCCAGCTCACCCGCGGGTGAGACCCAGTACTTC. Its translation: CASSPAGETQYF.

DNA of the CDR3: TGTGCCAGCAAACTAGCGGGAGAGTACTACGAGCAGTACTTC. This encodes CASKLAGEYYEQYF. This chain links TRBV2 with TRBJ2-7, with TRBD2 matching over 11 bases. J gave up 3 bases and V 7 bases, and 5 bases lay outside the gene matches. CDR3 size: 14 residues. In germline, CDR1 is SNHLY, CDR2 FYNNEI.

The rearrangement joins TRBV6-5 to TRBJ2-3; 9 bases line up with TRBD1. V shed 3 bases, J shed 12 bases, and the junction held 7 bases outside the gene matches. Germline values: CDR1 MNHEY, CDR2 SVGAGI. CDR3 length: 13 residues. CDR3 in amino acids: CASSYIGTGTQYF. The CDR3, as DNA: TGTGCCAGCAGTTATATCGGGACAGGGACCCAGTATTTT.

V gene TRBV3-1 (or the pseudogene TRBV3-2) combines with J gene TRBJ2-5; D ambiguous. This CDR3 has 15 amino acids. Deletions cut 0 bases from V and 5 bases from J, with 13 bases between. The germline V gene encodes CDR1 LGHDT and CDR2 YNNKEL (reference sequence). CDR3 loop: CASSQDRSPSETQYF. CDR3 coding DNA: TGTGCCAGCAGCCAAGATCGGAGCCCCAGCGAGACCCAGTACTTC.

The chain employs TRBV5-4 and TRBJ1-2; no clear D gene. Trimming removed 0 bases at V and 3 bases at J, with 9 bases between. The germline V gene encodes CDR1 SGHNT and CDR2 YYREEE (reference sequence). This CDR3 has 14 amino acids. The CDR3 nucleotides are TGTGCCAGCAGCTTGGAAGGAGGCCACTATGGCTACACCTTC. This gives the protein CASSLEGGHYGYTF.

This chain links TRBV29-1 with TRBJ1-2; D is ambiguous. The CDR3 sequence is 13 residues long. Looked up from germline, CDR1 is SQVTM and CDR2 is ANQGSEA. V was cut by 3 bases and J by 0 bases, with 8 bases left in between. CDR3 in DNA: TGCAGCGTTGATGTGGAGCCTAACTATGGCTACACCTTC. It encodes CSVDVEPNYGYTF.

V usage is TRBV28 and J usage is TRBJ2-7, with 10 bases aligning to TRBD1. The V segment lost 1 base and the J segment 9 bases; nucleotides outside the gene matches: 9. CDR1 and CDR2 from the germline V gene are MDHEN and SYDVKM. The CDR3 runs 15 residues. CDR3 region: CASSLLRDRGLWQYF. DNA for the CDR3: TGTGCCAGCAGTTTATTGAGGGACAGGGGTTTGTGGCAGTACTTC.

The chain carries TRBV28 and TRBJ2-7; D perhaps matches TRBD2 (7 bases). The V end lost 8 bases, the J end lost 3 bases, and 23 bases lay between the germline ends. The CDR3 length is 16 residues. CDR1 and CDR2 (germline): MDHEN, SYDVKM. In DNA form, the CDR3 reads TGTGCCAGCTCATCCCAAAGGCGGGGGCGATACTACGAGCAGTACTTC. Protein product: CASSSQRRGRYYEQYF. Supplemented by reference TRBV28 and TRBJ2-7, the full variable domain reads DVKVTQSSRYLVKRTGEKVFLECVQDMDHENMFWYRQDPGLGLRLIYFSYDVKMKEKGDIPEGYSVSREKKERFSLILESASTNQTSMYLCASSSQRRGRYYEQYFGPGTRLTVT.